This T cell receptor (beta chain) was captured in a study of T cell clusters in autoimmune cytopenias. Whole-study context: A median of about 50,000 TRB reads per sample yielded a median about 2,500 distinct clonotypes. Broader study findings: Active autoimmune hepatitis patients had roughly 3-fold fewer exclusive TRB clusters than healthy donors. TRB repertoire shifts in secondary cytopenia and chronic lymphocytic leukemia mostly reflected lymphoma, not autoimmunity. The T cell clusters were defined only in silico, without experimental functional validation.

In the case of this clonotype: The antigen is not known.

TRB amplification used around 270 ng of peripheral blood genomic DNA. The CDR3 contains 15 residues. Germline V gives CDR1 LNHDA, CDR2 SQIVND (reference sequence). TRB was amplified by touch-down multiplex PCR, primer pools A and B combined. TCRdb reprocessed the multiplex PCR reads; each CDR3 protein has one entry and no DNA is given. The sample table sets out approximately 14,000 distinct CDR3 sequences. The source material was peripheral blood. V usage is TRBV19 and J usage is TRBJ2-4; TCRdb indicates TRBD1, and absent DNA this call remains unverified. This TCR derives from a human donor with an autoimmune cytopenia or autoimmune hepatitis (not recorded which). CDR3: CASRLPGQGKNIQYF.